These 7 T cell receptor beta chains came from one sample sequenced in a study of blood T cell repertoires in COVID-19. Using immunoSEQ multiplex PCR, the repertoire was profiled, and TCRdb retains in-frame clones only, with some absent. The table includes some 380,000 clones, around 91% detected once. The sample comprised peripheral blood. These TCRs come from a man between 18 and 35 years old with active or convalescent COVID-19.

Worth noting for this clone: This same CDR3 is encoded by further DNA sequences in the sample. The chain combines TRBV4-3 with TRBJ2-2; the D gene is possibly TRBD2 (6 bases). CDR1 LGHNA and CDR2 YSLEER come from the germline V gene. Trimming took off 0 bases at V and 5 bases at J, with 10 bases between the two ends. This CDR3 comprises 15 residues. CDR3 protein: CASSQDGTRTGELFF. The CDR3 nucleotides are TGCGCCAGCAGCCAAGATGGGACTCGTACCGGGGAGCTGTTTTTT.

A single count supports this clone. The genes are TRBV5-5 and TRBJ2-3, with TRBD2 identical over 10 bases. Germline V gene lookup returns CDR1 SGHKS and CDR2 YYEKEE (reference sequence). The junction had 10 bases not matched to a gene; V was cut back by 4 bases and J by 5 bases. The CDR3 loop spans 16 amino acids. The CDR3 is CASSLRQGLAIDTQYF. Here the CDR3 DNA reads TGTGCCAGCAGCCTGAGACAGGGACTAGCGATAGATACGCAGTATTTT.

The gene calls are TRBV27 and TRBJ2-2; no firm D call. V was shortened by 5 bases and J by 3 bases, with 13 bases between the two germline ends. The CDR3 contains 15 residues. Germline assignment: CDR1 MNHEY and CDR2 SMNVEV (reference sequence). The chain's CDR3 is CASSTPTPYTGELFF. DNA of the CDR3: TGTGCCAGCAGTACCCCGACACCTTACACCGGGGAGCTGTTTTTT.

This clone was found a few times. The CDR3 DNA reads TGCGCCAGCAGCTCCTCCTCTGGAAACACCATATATTTT. Its translation is CASSSSSGNTIYF. V and J are TRBV5-1 and TRBJ1-3; no firm D call. V was cut by 3 bases and J by 0 bases, with 4 bases left in between. Germline V gene data show CDR1 as SGHRS and CDR2 as YFSETQ. CDR3 length: 13 amino acids.

The chain uses TRBV30 and TRBJ1-5, with D perhaps TRBD1 (6 bases). This CDR3 contains 15 residues. Germline V gene sequence: CDR1 GTSNPN, CDR2 SVGIG (reference sequence). Trimming took 2 bases from V and 4 from J, leaving 15 bases between them. The CDR3 DNA reads TGTGCCTGGAGTTTTGGCAGGGGCATGAATCAGCCCCAGCATTTT. The encoded protein is CAWSFGRGMNQPQHF.

The chain is built from TRBV6-5 and TRBJ1-1, with D possibly matching TRBD1 (6 bases). This CDR3 has 12 residues. Deletions cut 6 bases from V and 3 bases from J, with 8 bases between. Germline assignment: CDR1 MNHEY and CDR2 SVGAGI. Written as DNA, the CDR3 is TGTGCCAGCAGGGACAGCTACACTGAAGCTTTCTTT. Encoded protein: CASRDSYTEAFF.

With respect to this clone: The same CDR3 arises from other DNA sequences in this sample as well. The chain joins TRBV3-1 (or the pseudogene TRBV3-2) to TRBJ1-5, with a weak D call TRBD1 (5 bases). This CDR3 spans 13 amino acids. Trimming cost V 1 base and J 7 bases, with 8 bases left between them. CDR1 is LGHDT, CDR2 YNNKEL, per germline (reference sequence). DNA for the CDR3: TGTGCCAGCAGCCAAGGGGGCCGGCAGCCCCAGCATTTT. It encodes CASSQGGRQPQHF.